A single sample is the source of the 14 T cell receptor beta chains below, sequenced in a study of blood T cell repertoires in COVID-19. Sequencing used immunoSEQ multiplex PCR; TCRdb keeps in-frame clones, though not all of them. The table shows 130,000 or so clones, with approximately 83% occurring only once. The sequencing sample was made of peripheral blood. Every receptor here comes from a human donor in a cohort sampled during active COVID-19.

The chain joins TRBV2 to TRBJ2-2; TRBD2 matches at 9 bases. Germline lookup yields CDR1 SNHLY and CDR2 FYNNEI. Losses at the gene ends were 4 bases for V and 7 bases for J; bases not matched to a gene: 4. The CDR3 totals 14 residues. The CDR3 DNA reads as TGTGCCAGCAGTGTCCTAGCGGGAAGCGGGGAGCTGTTTTTT. The encoded protein is CASSVLAGSGELFF.

This sequence joins TRBV4-2 and TRBJ2-5, with D perhaps matching TRBD2 (5 bases). Trimming shortened V by 1 base and J by 2 bases, and 8 bases separated the two germline ends. The germline CDR1 and CDR2 sequences are LGHNA and YNFKEQ. The CDR3 consists of 14 residues. The CDR3 is CASSQVGAQETQYF. The CDR3 nucleotides read TGTGCCAGCAGCCAAGTGGGAGCACAAGAGACCCAGTACTTC.

The chain uses TRBV28 and TRBJ1-1, with a tentative D call TRBD1 (6 bases). Germline V CDR1 and CDR2: MDHEN, SYDVKM. The CDR3 totals 14 residues. Trimming left V 2 bases short and J 5 bases short, with 12 bases between. CDR3 amino acids: CASSLAGARTEAFF. In DNA, the CDR3 is TGTGCCAGCAGTTTAGCAGGGGCTAGGACTGAAGCTTTCTTT. The full variable domain, with the rest looked up from reference TRBV28 and TRBJ1-1, is DVKVTQSSRYLVKRTGEKVFLECVQDMDHENMFWYRQDPGLGLRLIYFSYDVKMKEKGDIPEGYSVSREKKERFSLILESASTNQTSMYLCASSLAGARTEAFFGQGTRLTVV.

This clone was seen only once. This sequence joins TRBV2 and TRBJ2-2; possibly TRBD2 for D (5 bases). The CDR3 extends over 14 amino acids. Trimming left V 7 bases short and J 3 bases short, with 12 bases between. The germline V gene has CDR1 SNHLY and CDR2 FYNNEI. In DNA, the CDR3 is TGTGCCAGCACAGCGGATTTGGACACCGGGGAGCTGTTTTTT. Its translation is CASTADLDTGELFF.

The V gene is TRBV5-4, the J gene TRBJ2-3; the match to TRBD2 covers 7 bases. This CDR3 contains 15 residues. CDR1 and CDR2 (germline): SGHNT, YYREEE (reference sequence). The V segment lost 3 bases and the J segment 1 base; nucleotides outside the gene matches: 5. The chain's CDR3 is CASSSGGFGTDTQYF. DNA for the CDR3: TGTGCCAGCAGCTCGGGGGGATTCGGCACAGATACGCAGTATTTT.

CDR3 protein: CATTMRGTDVYEQYF. DNA of the CDR3: TGTGCCACTACCATGAGGGGGACAGACGTCTACGAGCAGTACTTC. The gene calls are TRBV6-5 and TRBJ2-7; 7 bases are shared with TRBD1. V gave up 10 bases and J gave up 3 bases; unmatched junction bases: 15. The V gene's germline CDR1 is MNHEY and CDR2 SVGAGI. CDR3 length: 15 residues.

The genes are TRBV7-9 and TRBJ2-5, with TRBD1 identical over 7 bases. CDR1 and CDR2 (germline): SEHNR, FQNEAQ (reference sequence). V dropped 5 bases and J dropped 4; count of bases not matched to a gene: 13. The CDR3 length is 16 residues. CDR3 nucleotide sequence: TGTGCCAGCAGCCCTTCTGGGACAGCGGTTGGAGAGACCCAGTACTTC. This translates into CASSPSGTAVGETQYF.

The V and J genes are TRBV7-3 and TRBJ2-1; 9 bases match TRBD2. V lost 4 bases to trimming and J lost 1 base; unmatched junction nucleotides: 2. Germline V CDR1 and CDR2: SGHTA, FQGTGA. The CDR3 extends over 15 amino acids. The CDR3 spells CASSWTSVSYNEQFF. For the CDR3, the DNA is TGTGCCAGCAGCTGGACTAGCGTGTCCTACAATGAGCAGTTCTTC. Drawing the rest from reference TRBV7-3 and TRBJ2-1, the complete variable domain is GAGVSQTPSNKVTEKGKYVELRCDPISGHTALYWYRQSLGQGPEFLIYFQGTGAADDSGLPNDRFFAVRPEGSVSTLKIQRTERGDSAVYLCASSWTSVSYNEQFFGPGTRLTVL.

This clone was detected once. The chain joins TRBV19 to TRBJ1-6; 9 bases match TRBD1. V was pared by 3 bases and J by 7 bases, with 7 bases of the junction left unmatched. There are 16 residues in the CDR3. The germline CDR1 and CDR2 sequences are LNHDA and SQIVND (reference sequence). The chain's CDR3 is CASSILPTGGNSPLHF. CDR3 coding DNA: TGTGCCAGTAGTATTCTTCCGACAGGGGGAAATTCACCCCTCCACTTT.

The V and J genes are TRBV2 and TRBJ2-7; 7 bases match TRBD1. Germline CDR1 is SNHLY and CDR2 is FYNNEI. This CDR3 has 12 amino acids. Trimming cost V 6 bases and J 4 bases; bases outside gene matches: 3. CDR3 amino acids: CASSPTGYEQYF. In nucleotides, the CDR3 is TGTGCCAGCAGCCCGACAGGGTACGAGCAGTACTTC.

J is TRBJ1-2 and V is TRBV9, with 7 bases matching TRBD1. The ends lost 0 bases at V and 7 bases at J; junction bases unmatched: 6. This CDR3 is 14 amino acids long. CDR1 SGDLS and CDR2 YYNGEE come from the germline V gene. This CDR3 is CASSVAVTGSGYTF. Here the CDR3 DNA reads TGTGCCAGCAGCGTAGCCGTGACAGGGAGTGGCTACACCTTC.

This chain joins TRBV18 and TRBJ2-1; 7 bases fit TRBD1. The CDR3 is 17 amino acids. With 2 bases clipped from V and 5 bases from J, the junction kept 12 bases outside the gene matches. Per germline, CDR1 KGHSH and CDR2 LQKENI. The CDR3 bases are TGTGCCAGCTCACCAATGCGTATAGGAACAGGGGACAATGAGCAGTTCTTC. Translated, it gives CASSPMRIGTGDNEQFF.

This chain uses TRBV6-5 with TRBJ1-2; 8 bases match TRBD1. Germline assignment: CDR1 MNHEY and CDR2 SVGAGI. Germline trimming cut 0 bases from V and 8 bases from J; bases unmatched to any gene: 8. The CDR3 contains 15 residues. CDR3 sequence reads: CASSYSRQGKSGYTF. Here the CDR3 DNA reads TGTGCCAGCAGTTACTCCAGACAGGGGAAGAGCGGCTACACCTTC.

V is TRBV11-3 and J is TRBJ1-5; D remains ambiguous. Germline V CDR1 and CDR2: SGHNT, YENEEA. CDR3 length: 16 residues. V was cut by 5 bases and J by 0 bases, with 14 bases left in between. The CDR3 reads CASSQRSVNSNQPQHF. CDR3 nucleotides: TGTGCCAGCAGCCAGAGGAGCGTCAATAGCAATCAGCCCCAGCATTTT.